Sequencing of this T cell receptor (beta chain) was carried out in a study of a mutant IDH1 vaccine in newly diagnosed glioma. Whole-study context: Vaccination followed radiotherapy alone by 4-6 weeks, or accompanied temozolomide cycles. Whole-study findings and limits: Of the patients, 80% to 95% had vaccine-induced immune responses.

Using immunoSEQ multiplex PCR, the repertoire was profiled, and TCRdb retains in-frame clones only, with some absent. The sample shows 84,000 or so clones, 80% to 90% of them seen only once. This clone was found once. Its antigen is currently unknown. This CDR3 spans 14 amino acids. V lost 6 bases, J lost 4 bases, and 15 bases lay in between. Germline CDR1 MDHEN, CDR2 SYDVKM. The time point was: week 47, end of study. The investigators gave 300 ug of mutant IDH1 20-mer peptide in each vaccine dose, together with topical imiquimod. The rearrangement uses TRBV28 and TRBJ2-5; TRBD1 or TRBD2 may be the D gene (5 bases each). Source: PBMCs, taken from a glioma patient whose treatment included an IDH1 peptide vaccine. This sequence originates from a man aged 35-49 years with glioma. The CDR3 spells CASSPLGVVETQYF. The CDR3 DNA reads TGTGCCAGCAGCCCCTTGGGGGTGGTAGAGACCCAGTACTTC.